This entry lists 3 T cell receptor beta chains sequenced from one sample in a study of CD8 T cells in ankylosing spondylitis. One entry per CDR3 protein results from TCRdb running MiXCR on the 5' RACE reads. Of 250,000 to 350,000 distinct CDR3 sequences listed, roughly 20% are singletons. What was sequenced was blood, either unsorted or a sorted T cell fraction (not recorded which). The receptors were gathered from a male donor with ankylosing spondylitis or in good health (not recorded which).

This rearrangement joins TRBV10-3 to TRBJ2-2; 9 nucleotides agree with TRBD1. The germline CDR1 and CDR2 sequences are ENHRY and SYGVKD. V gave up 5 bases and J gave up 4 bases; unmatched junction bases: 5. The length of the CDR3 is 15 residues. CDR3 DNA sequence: TGTGCCATCAGTTCCGGGACAGGGATCACCGGGGAGCTGTTTTTT. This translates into CAISSGTGITGELFF.

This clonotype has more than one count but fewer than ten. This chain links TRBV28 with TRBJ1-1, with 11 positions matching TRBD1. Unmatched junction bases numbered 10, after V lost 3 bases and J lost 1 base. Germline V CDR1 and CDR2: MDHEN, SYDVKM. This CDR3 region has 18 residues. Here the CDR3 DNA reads TGTGCCAGCAGTTTGCCTACCCGAGGGACAGGGGGGAACACTGAAGCTTTCTTT. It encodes CASSLPTRGTGGNTEAFF.

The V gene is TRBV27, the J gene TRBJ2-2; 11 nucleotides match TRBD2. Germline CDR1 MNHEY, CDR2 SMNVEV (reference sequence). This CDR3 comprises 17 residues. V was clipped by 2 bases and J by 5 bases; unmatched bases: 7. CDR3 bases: TGTGCCAGCAGTTTAGTCGTCCTAGCGGGAGGTACCGGGGAGCTGTTTTTT. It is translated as CASSLVVLAGGTGELFF.